This TCR beta chain was recovered during a study of shared clonotypes between healthy human individuals. Study-wide background: The people who gave samples were two women and a few men aged 18 to 49.

CD45RO-negative CD8 cells positively selected for CCR7 made up the naive population, which excluded terminally differentiated effector memory CD45RA+ cells. Original analysis: ImmunoSEQ output held junction-only sequences without quality scores, so filtering differed. Generated by immunoSEQ multiplex PCR, the TCRdb table keeps only in-frame clones and is missing some. V and J calls and clone size are given by that table; D and trimming were obtained from the DNA. The profile shows about 2.2 million clones, 85% to 95% of them singletons. The CDR3 is 14 amino acids. V was trimmed by 7 bases and J by 1 base, leaving 11 bases between them. Germline V gene sequence: CDR1 MNHNS, CDR2 SASEGT.

This chain connects TRBV6-1 to TRBJ1-5; D unresolved. Input material: naive CD8+ T cells from PBMCs. The TCR was taken from a man in his late teens or twenties in good health. Some clones in this sample may be carry-over from other donors' samples. CDR3 protein: CASTGLRSNQPQHF. In nucleotides, the CDR3 is TGTGCCAGCACGGGGTTAAGGAGCAATCAGCCCCAGCATTTT.